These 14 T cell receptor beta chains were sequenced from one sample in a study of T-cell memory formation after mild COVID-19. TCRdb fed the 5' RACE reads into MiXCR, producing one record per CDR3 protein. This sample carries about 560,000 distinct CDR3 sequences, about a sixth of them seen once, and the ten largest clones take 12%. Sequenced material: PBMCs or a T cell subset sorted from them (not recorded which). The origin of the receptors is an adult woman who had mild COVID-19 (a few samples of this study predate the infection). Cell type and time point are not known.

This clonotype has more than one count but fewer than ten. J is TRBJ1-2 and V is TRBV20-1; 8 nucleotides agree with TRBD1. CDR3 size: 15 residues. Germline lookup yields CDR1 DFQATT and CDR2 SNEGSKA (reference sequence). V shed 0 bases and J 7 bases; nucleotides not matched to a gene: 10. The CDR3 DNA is TGCAGTGCTAGAGATCTAGGCAGGGGGCTGTTTGGCTACACCTTC. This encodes CSARDLGRGLFGYTF.

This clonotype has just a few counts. The CDR3 region is CASTETGVNTEAFF. CDR3 DNA sequence: TGTGCCAGCACCGAAACAGGGGTGAACACTGAAGCTTTCTTT. V and J are TRBV12-3 or TRBV12-4 and TRBJ1-1; 7 bases line up with TRBD1. V lost 7 bases to trimming and J lost 0 bases; unmatched junction nucleotides: 5. This CDR3 spans 14 amino acids.

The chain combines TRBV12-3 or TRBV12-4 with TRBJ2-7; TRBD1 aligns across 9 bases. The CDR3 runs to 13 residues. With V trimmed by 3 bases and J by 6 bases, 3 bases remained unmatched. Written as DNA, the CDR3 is TGTGCCAGCAGTTTCACAGGGGGCCTCGAGCAGTACTTC. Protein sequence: CASSFTGGLEQYF.

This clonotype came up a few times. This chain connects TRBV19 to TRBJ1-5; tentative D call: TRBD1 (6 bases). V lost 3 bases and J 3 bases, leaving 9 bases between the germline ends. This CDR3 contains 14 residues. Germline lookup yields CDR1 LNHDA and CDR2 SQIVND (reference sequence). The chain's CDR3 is CASSITGLNQPQHF. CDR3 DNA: TGTGCCAGTAGTATTACAGGGCTCAATCAGCCCCAGCATTTT.

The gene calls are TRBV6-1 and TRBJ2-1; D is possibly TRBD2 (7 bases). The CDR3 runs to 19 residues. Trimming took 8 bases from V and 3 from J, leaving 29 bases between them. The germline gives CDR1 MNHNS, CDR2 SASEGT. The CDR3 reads CASLIGSFEGGKDYNEQFF. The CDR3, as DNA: TGTGCCAGCCTAATAGGTTCCTTCGAGGGGGGGAAGGACTACAATGAGCAGTTCTTC.

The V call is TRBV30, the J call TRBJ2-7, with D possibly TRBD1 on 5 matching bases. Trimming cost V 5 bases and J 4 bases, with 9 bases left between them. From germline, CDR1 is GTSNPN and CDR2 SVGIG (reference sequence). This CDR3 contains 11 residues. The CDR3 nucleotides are TGTGCCTGGGCCCAGGGTTACGAGCAGTACTTC. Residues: CAWAQGYEQYF.

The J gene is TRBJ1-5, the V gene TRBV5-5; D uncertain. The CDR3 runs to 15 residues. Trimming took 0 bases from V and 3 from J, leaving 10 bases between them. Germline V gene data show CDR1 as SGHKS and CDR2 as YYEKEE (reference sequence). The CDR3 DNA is TGTGCCAGCAGCTTGGGGTCGACAAACAATCAGCCCCAGCATTTT. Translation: CASSLGSTNNQPQHF.

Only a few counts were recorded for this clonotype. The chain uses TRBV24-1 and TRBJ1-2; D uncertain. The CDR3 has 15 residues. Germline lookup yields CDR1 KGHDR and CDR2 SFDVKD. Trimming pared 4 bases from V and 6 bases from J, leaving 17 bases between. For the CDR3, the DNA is TGTGCCACCAGTGACCCCGGATTGGATCACCATGGCTACACCTTC. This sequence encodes CATSDPGLDHHGYTF.

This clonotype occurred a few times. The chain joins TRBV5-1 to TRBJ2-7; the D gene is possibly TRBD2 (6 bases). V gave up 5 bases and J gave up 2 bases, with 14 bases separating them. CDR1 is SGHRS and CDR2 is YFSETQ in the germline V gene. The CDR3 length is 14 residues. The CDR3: CASSPGDQAYEQYF. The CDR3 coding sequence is TGCGCCAGCAGTCCGGGGGACCAAGCCTACGAGCAGTACTTC.

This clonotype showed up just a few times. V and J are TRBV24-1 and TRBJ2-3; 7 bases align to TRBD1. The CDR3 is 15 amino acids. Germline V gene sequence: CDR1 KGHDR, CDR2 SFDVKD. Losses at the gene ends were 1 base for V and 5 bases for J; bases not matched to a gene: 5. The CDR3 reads CATSDFGTEVDTQYF. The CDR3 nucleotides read TGTGCCACCAGTGATTTTGGGACAGAGGTAGATACGCAGTATTTT.

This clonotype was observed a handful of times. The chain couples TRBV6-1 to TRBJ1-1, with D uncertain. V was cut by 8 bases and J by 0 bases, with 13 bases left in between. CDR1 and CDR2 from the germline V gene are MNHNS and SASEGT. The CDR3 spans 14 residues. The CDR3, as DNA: TGTGCCAGCTTTGTAGGCGTAATGAACACTGAAGCTTTCTTT. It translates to CASFVGVMNTEAFF.

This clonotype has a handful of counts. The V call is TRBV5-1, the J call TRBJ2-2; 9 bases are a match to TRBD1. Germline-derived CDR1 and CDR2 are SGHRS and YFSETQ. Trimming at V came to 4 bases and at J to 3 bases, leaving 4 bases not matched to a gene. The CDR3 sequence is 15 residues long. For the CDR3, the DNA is TGCGCCAGCAGCCCCGACAGGGGGTACACCGGGGAGCTGTTTTTT. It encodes CASSPDRGYTGELFF.

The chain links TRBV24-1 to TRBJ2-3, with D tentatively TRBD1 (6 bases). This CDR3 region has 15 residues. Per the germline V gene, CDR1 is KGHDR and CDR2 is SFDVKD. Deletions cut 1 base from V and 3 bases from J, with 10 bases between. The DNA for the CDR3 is TGTGCCACCAGTGATTTAACAGGGAGTACAGATACGCAGTATTTT. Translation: CATSDLTGSTDTQYF.

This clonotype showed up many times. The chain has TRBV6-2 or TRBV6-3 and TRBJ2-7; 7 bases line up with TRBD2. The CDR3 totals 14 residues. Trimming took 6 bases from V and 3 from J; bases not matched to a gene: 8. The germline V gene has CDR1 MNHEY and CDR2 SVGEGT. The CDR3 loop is CASSLGEGGYEQYF. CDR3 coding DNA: TGTGCCAGCAGCCTCGGGGAGGGAGGCTACGAGCAGTACTTC.